These 22 T cell receptor beta chains were all obtained from the same sample, sequenced in a study of technical replicates of blood from several donors. Sequenced by immunoSEQ multiplex PCR; TCRdb stores in-frame clones only, minus some. Among 55,000 to 65,000 clones, around 97% were seen once, and the ten largest hold 0.19%. The material sequenced was T cells isolated from PBMCs. These receptors all come from a human donor in good health.

The chain uses TRBV5-1 and TRBJ1-1, with D unresolved. The CDR3 consists of 13 residues. The germline V gene has CDR1 SGHRS and CDR2 YFSETQ. V lost 0 bases and J lost 0, with 3 bases in between. The CDR3 spells CASSLVMNTEAFF. The CDR3, as DNA: TGCGCCAGCAGCTTGGTCATGAACACTGAAGCTTTCTTT.

The rearrangement uses TRBV6-5 and TRBJ1-2, with D perhaps matching TRBD1 (5 bases). The V end lost 2 bases, the J end lost 4 bases, and 14 bases lay between the germline ends. Germline values: CDR1 MNHEY, CDR2 SVGAGI. The CDR3 runs to 15 residues. CDR3 sequence reads: CASSYMTGVPYGYTF. The CDR3 nucleotides are TGTGCCAGCAGTTACATGACGGGGGTTCCCTATGGCTACACCTTC.

The CDR3 coding sequence is TGTGCCAGCAGCCCTAGCGGGAGGGCCCACAATGAGCAGTTCTTC. Its translation is CASSPSGRAHNEQFF. V is TRBV13 and J is TRBJ2-1, with 12 bases aligning to TRBD2. The germline gives CDR1 PRHDT, CDR2 FYEKMQ (reference sequence). The CDR3 contains 15 residues. Trimming cost V 5 bases and J 5 bases; bases outside gene matches: 4.

This sequence joins TRBV6-6 and TRBJ1-4; no firm D call. The CDR3 is 14 amino acids. V lost 4 bases and J 0 bases, leaving 6 bases between the germline ends. Germline CDR1 and CDR2: MNHNY and SVGAGI (reference sequence). CDR3 coding DNA: TGTGCCAGCAGTTTACAGACAACTAATGAAAAACTGTTTTTT. This translates into CASSLQTTNEKLFF.

The V and J genes are TRBV18 and TRBJ1-2; 7 bases line up with TRBD1. Trimming removed 3 bases from V and 8 bases from J; junction bases left unmatched: 3. CDR3 size: 12 residues. Germline CDR1 and CDR2: KGHSH and LQKENI. CDR3 nucleotide sequence: TGTGCCAGCTCACCGGAAGGGGGCGGCTACACCTTC. Translation gives CASSPEGGGYTF.

The chain combines TRBV7-8 with TRBJ2-5; 7 bases align to TRBD1. This CDR3 has 19 amino acids. In germline, CDR1 is SGHVS, CDR2 FQNEAQ. V gave up 5 bases and J gave up 5 bases; unmatched junction bases: 23. The CDR3 DNA reads TGTGCCAGCAGCCTTTCCTTTACAACACCGACAGGGCTGGCGGAGACCCAGTACTTC. Amino acids: CASSLSFTTPTGLAETQYF.

The rearrangement joins TRBV5-6 to TRBJ2-7; D gene unclear. CDR1 is SGHDT, CDR2 YYEEEE, per germline. Trimming removed 0 bases at V and 3 bases at J, with 7 bases between. This CDR3 is 13 amino acids long. The CDR3 DNA reads TGTGCCAGCAGCTTGGGGCATTACTACGAGCAGTACTTC. As protein: CASSLGHYYEQYF.

This chain links TRBV6-6 with TRBJ2-2, with TRBD2 as a possible D gene (6 bases). CDR1 MNHNY and CDR2 SVGAGI come from the germline V gene (reference sequence). CDR3 length: 14 residues. V dropped 7 bases and J dropped 3 bases, with 12 bases sitting between them. The CDR3 nucleotides read TGTGCCAGCAACGCGGGGACCCACACCGGGGAGCTGTTTTTT. It codes for CASNAGTHTGELFF.

This chain links TRBV25-1 with TRBJ2-6; TRBD1 agrees at 8 bases. Germline V gene sequence: CDR1 MGHDK, CDR2 SYGVNS. The CDR3 covers 18 residues. The junction had 11 bases not matched to a gene; V was cut back by 7 bases and J by 0 bases. CDR3 DNA: TGTGCCAGCAATCATGGTGGACAGGGTCCCTCTGGGGCCAACGTCCTGACTTTC. Translated: CASNHGGQGPSGANVLTF.

The rearrangement joins TRBV7-9 to TRBJ1-1; 11 positions agree with TRBD1. J gave up 6 bases and V 6 bases, and 12 bases lay outside the gene matches. The length of the CDR3 is 16 residues. Germline V gives CDR1 SEHNR, CDR2 FQNEAQ (reference sequence). The CDR3 is CASRSTGQGAIPEAFF. Written as DNA, the CDR3 is TGTGCCAGCAGATCCACAGGACAGGGGGCGATCCCTGAAGCTTTCTTT.

In regard to this clone: Other DNA sequences of this sample code for an identical CDR3. The V call is TRBV29-1, the J call TRBJ2-5, with a tentative D call TRBD2 (5 bases). Germline V gives CDR1 SQVTM, CDR2 ANQGSEA. CDR3 length equals 12 residues. V was cut by 4 bases and J by 5 bases, with 11 bases left in between. The CDR3 DNA reads TGCAGCGTTGTCGCTGGAGGTGAGACCCAGTACTTC. It is translated as CSVVAGGETQYF.

In this sample, this clone turned up once. The chain couples TRBV4-1 to TRBJ1-2; D not resolved. Germline-derived CDR1 and CDR2 are MGHRA and YSYEKL. This CDR3 comprises 15 residues. Trimming removed 1 base from V and 6 bases from J, with 15 bases in between. As DNA, the CDR3 is TGCGCCAGCAGCCAAGGGCGGGGAGTCAATGATGGCTACACCTTC. Translating gives CASSQGRGVNDGYTF.

The chain is built from TRBV5-1 and TRBJ2-1; tentative D call: TRBD1 (5 bases). Trimming stripped 4 bases from V and 3 bases from J, with 14 bases between. The CDR3 extends over 15 amino acids. Per the germline V gene, CDR1 is SGHRS and CDR2 is YFSETQ. The DNA for the CDR3 is TGCGCCAGCAGCCGATCTGACAGCTACTACAATGAGCAGTTCTTC. This codes for CASSRSDSYYNEQFF.

This clone showed up just a few times. The rearrangement uses TRBV7-3 and TRBJ1-6; 7 positions agree with TRBD1. The CDR3 runs 15 residues. Trimming cost V 5 bases and J 8 bases; bases outside gene matches: 9. The germline V gene has CDR1 SGHTA and CDR2 FQGTGA. The CDR3 DNA follows: TGTGCCAGCAGCCAGACAGGGTCTTCGGATTCACCCCTCCACTTT. This sequence encodes CASSQTGSSDSPLHF. Variable domain in full (rest from reference TRBV7-3 and TRBJ1-6): GAGVSQTPSNKVTEKGKYVELRCDPISGHTALYWYRQSLGQGPEFLIYFQGTGAADDSGLPNDRFFAVRPEGSVSTLKIQRTERGDSAVYLCASSQTGSSDSPLHFGNGTRLTVT.

This chain uses TRBV5-1 with TRBJ2-1, with a weak D call TRBD2 (5 bases). V was pared by 4 bases and J by 6 bases, with 5 bases between. The germline CDR1 and CDR2 sequences are SGHRS and YFSETQ. This CDR3 has 11 amino acids. CDR3 loop: CASSGSNEQFF. Written as DNA, the CDR3 is TGCGCCAGCAGCGGGAGCAATGAGCAGTTCTTC. The entire variable domain, with the rest obtained from reference TRBV5-1 and TRBJ2-1, is as follows: KAGVTQTPRYLIKTRGQQVTLSCSPISGHRSVSWYQQTPGQGLQFLFEYFSETQRNKGNFPGRFSGRQFSNSRSEMNVSTLELGDSALYLCASSGSNEQFFGPGTRLTVL.

The J gene is TRBJ2-7, the V gene TRBV28; D is possibly TRBD1 (6 bases). Germline V gives CDR1 MDHEN, CDR2 SYDVKM. This CDR3 contains 14 residues. V was cut by 5 bases and J by 5 bases, with 16 bases left in between. CDR3 sequence: CASSPRDKGDEQYF. CDR3 bases: TGTGCCAGCAGTCCCCGGGACAAGGGCGACGAGCAGTACTTC.

V usage is TRBV6-5 and J usage is TRBJ2-7; 10 nucleotides line up with TRBD2. Germline CDR1 is MNHEY and CDR2 is SVGAGI. Unmatched junction bases numbered 7, after V lost 6 bases and J lost 5 bases. The CDR3 loop spans 14 amino acids. CDR3 region: CASSETSGRDEQYF. CDR3 bases: TGTGCCAGCAGCGAGACTAGCGGGCGCGACGAGCAGTACTTC.

The rearrangement joins TRBV14 to TRBJ2-3; the D gene is possibly TRBD1 (6 bases). V was clipped by 4 bases and J by 3 bases, with 11 bases between them. Germline loops: CDR1 SGHDN, CDR2 FVKESK. CDR3 length: 14 residues. The CDR3 DNA reads as TGTGCCAGCAGCCGCCGACAGGTGACAGATACGCAGTATTTT. Its protein is CASSRRQVTDTQYF.

This clone showed up just once. The chain's CDR3 is CSVEASNTEAFF. DNA for the CDR3: TGCAGCGTTGAAGCATCAAACACTGAAGCTTTCTTT. The rearrangement joins TRBV29-1 to TRBJ1-1, with unresolved D. Per germline, CDR1 SQVTM and CDR2 ANQGSEA. This CDR3 spans 12 amino acids. Trimming stripped 1 base from V and 2 bases from J, with 5 bases between.

The V call is TRBV29-1, the J call TRBJ2-7; TRBD1 agrees at 9 bases. Germline values: CDR1 SQVTM, CDR2 ANQGSEA. After removal of 6 bases from V and 2 bases from J, the junction contained 5 bases not matched to a gene. The CDR3 contains 13 residues. The CDR3 DNA reads as TGCAGCGTAGGGACAGGGTCAACCTACGAGCAGTACTTC. It codes for CSVGTGSTYEQYF.

This chain joins TRBV5-1 and TRBJ2-3; perhaps TRBD1 as D (5 bases). Germline CDR1 and CDR2: SGHRS and YFSETQ. The CDR3 covers 15 residues. V shed 0 bases and J shed 2 bases, with 10 bases lying between them. In DNA form, the CDR3 reads TGCGCCAGCAGCTTGGGGACATATCCCACAGATACGCAGTATTTT. It specifies CASSLGTYPTDTQYF. The whole variable domain, filled in from reference TRBV5-1 and TRBJ2-3, reads KAGVTQTPRYLIKTRGQQVTLSCSPISGHRSVSWYQQTPGQGLQFLFEYFSETQRNKGNFPGRFSGRQFSNSRSEMNVSTLELGDSALYLCASSLGTYPTDTQYFGPGTRLTVL.

The rearrangement links TRBV6-6 to TRBJ1-2; the match to TRBD1 covers 9 bases. Germline V gene sequence: CDR1 MNHNY, CDR2 SVGAGI (reference sequence). J was trimmed by 7 bases and V by 2 bases; bases with no gene match: 8. There are 15 residues in the CDR3. CDR3 coding DNA: TGTGCCAGCAGTTACCTAAAAACAGGGGGCGGTGGCTACACCTTC. Protein: CASSYLKTGGGGYTF.